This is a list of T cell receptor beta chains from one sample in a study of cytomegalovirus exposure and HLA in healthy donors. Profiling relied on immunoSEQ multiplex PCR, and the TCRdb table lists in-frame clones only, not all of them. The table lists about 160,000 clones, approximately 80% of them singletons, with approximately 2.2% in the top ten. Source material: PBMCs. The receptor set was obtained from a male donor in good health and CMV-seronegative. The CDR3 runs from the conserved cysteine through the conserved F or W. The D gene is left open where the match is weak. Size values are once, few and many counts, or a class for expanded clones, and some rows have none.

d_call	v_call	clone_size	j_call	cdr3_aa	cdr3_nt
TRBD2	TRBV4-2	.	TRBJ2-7	CASSQELAGGLTYEQYF	TGTGCCAGCAGCCAAGAATTAGCGGGGGGTCTGACCTACGAGCAGTACTTC
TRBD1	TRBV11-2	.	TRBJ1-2	CASSLGAGRAGGGYTF	TGTGCCAGCAGCCTCGGAGCCGGAAGGGCAGGGGGAGGCTACACCTTC
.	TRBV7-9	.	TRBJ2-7	CASSLRQTYEQYF	TGTGCCAGCAGCTTAAGACAGACCTACGAGCAGTACTTC
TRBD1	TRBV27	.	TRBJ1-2	CASRSTWRQGNYGYTF	TGTGCCAGCAGGAGCACGTGGAGACAGGGGAACTATGGCTACACCTTC
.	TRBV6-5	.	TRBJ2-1	CASSYLSTGSYNEQFF	TGTGCCAGCAGTTACTTGTCAACTGGCTCCTACAATGAGCAGTTCTTC
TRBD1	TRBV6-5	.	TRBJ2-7	CASGQGPYEQYF	TGTGCCAGCGGACAGGGACCCTACGAGCAGTACTTC
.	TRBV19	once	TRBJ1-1	CASETEAGFEAFF	TGTGCCAGTGAGACCGAGGCTGGCTTCGAAGCTTTCTTT
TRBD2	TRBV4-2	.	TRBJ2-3	CASSQVQREATDTQYF	TGTGCCAGCAGCCAAGTCCAGCGGGAGGCAACAGATACGCAGTATTTT
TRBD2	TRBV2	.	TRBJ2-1	CASSYSGLAGAYNEQFF	TGTGCCAGCAGCTACTCCGGACTAGCGGGGGCCTACAATGAGCAGTTCTTC
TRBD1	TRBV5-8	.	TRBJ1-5	CASSPTGNSNQPQHF	TGTGCCAGCAGCCCGACAGGGAACAGCAATCAGCCCCAGCATTTT
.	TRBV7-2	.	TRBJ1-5	CASSLDISSNQPQHF	TGTGCCAGCAGCTTAGACATATCGAGCAATCAGCCCCAGCATTTT
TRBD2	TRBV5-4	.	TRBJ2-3	CASSLGLAETTDTQYF	TGTGCCAGCAGCTTGGGCCTAGCGGAAACCACAGATACGCAGTATTTT
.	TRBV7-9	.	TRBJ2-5	CASSLVALADQETQYF	TGTGCCAGCAGCTTAGTTGCTTTAGCGGATCAAGAGACCCAGTACTTC
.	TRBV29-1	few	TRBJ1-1	CSVERGGTEAFF	TGCAGCGTTGAACGGGGAGGCACTGAAGCTTTCTTT
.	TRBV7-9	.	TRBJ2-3	CASSPWGTAGGTDTQYF	TGTGCCAGCAGCCCCTGGGGGACGGCCGGGGGAACAGATACGCAGTATTTT
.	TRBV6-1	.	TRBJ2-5	CASRSLGEETQYF	TGTGCCAGCAGGTCATTAGGGGAAGAGACCCAGTACTTC